The 11 T cell receptor beta chains in this list originate from one sample, sequenced in a study of blood T cells in healthy people across ages. It was with a sample-barcoded 5' primer and a J-beta primer mix that a second PCR of roughly 6 to 11 cycles was run. TCRdb reprocessed the 5' RACE reads via MiXCR and lists one record per CDR3 protein. The sample lists about 930,000 distinct CDR3 sequences; about 28% were seen once. These data are also associated with another study on T cells of mothers and their children.

The sequenced material came from blood. These receptor sequences come from a woman between 35 and 50 years old in good health.

This clonotype was picked up many times. V and J are TRBV28 and TRBJ2-7; 10 bases agree with TRBD1. Germline assignment: CDR1 MDHEN and CDR2 SYDVKM. The V segment lost 2 bases and the J segment 2 bases; nucleotides outside the gene matches: 3. The CDR3 is 15 residues long. Written as DNA, the CDR3 is TGTGCCAGCAGTTTACCGGGACAGGGGACCTACGAGCAGTACTTC. Translated: CASSLPGQGTYEQYF.

This clonotype was counted only a few times. The chain has TRBV5-5 and TRBJ2-3; 7 bases are a match to TRBD1. Looked up from germline, CDR1 is SGHKS and CDR2 is YYEKEE (reference sequence). This CDR3 is built from 17 residues. The V gene end was trimmed by 5 bases and the J gene end by 6 bases; junction bases not matched to a gene: 18. CDR3 protein: CASRCNRQGRFWDTQYF. In nucleotides, the CDR3 is TGTGCCAGCAGATGTAATCGACAGGGACGGTTTTGGGATACGCAGTATTTT.

The chain has TRBV30 and TRBJ1-6; TRBD1 is a possible D gene (6 bases). V was shortened by 0 bases and J by 7 bases, with 13 bases between the two germline ends. The CDR3 totals 15 residues. Germline V gives CDR1 GTSNPN, CDR2 SVGIG (reference sequence). The CDR3 spells CAWSVLEQGNSPLHF. CDR3 nucleotides: TGTGCCTGGAGTGTACTAGAACAGGGAAATTCACCCCTCCACTTT.

The V call is TRBV20-1, the J call TRBJ2-5, with D perhaps assigned TRBD1 or TRBD2 (7 bases each). Per the germline V gene, CDR1 is DFQATT and CDR2 is SNEGSKA (reference sequence). The germline V and J ends were trimmed by 6 bases and 7 bases, with 18 bases remaining between them. This CDR3 has 13 amino acids. Written as DNA, the CDR3 is TGCAGTGCCAGGGGGGGCTCCGGGGGGACCCAGTACTTC. Translation: CSARGGSGGTQYF.

This chain uses TRBV11-2 with TRBJ1-2; D is uncertain. Trimming took off 0 bases at V and 0 bases at J, with 8 bases between the two ends. This CDR3 has 15 residues. The germline CDR1 and CDR2 sequences are SGHAT and FQNNGV. The CDR3 reads CASSLEGFANYGYTF. The CDR3 bases are TGTGCCAGCAGCTTAGAGGGCTTTGCTAACTATGGCTACACCTTC.

This clonotype was picked up many times. This rearrangement joins TRBV7-9 to TRBJ2-1; 10 bases map to TRBD2. The CDR3 consists of 15 residues. V was pared by 5 bases and J by 6 bases, with 7 bases of the junction left unmatched. Germline loops: CDR1 SEHNR, CDR2 FQNEAQ (reference sequence). The CDR3 here is CASSASGGETNEQFF. DNA for the CDR3: TGTGCCAGCAGCGCTAGCGGGGGCGAGACCAATGAGCAGTTCTTC.

About this clonotype itself: Since a much larger clone is just one base distant, this may be a read error. The chain carries TRBV20-1 and TRBJ2-5, with 12 bases identical to TRBD1. The CDR3 has 15 residues. The ends lost 5 bases at V and 5 bases at J; junction bases unmatched: 9. Germline V gives CDR1 DFQATT, CDR2 SNEGSKA (reference sequence). Here the CDR3 DNA reads TGCAGTGCTGACCGGGACAGGGGGCTCCGGGAGACCCAGTACTTC. Protein product: CSADRDRGLRETQYF.

The chain has TRBV29-1 and TRBJ2-1, with D perhaps TRBD1 (5 bases). Germline CDR1 is SQVTM and CDR2 is ANQGSEA. The CDR3 has 14 amino acids. V dropped 7 bases and J dropped 7 bases, with 20 bases sitting between them. The CDR3 region has the DNA TGCAGCGCAAGAAGGCAGGGTAGACGGAATGAGCAGTTCTTC. Protein sequence: CSARRQGRRNEQFF.

With regard to this clonotype: A read error may produce the germline difference seen at one junction end. The V call is TRBV7-2, the J call TRBJ2-3, with D possibly called TRBD1 or TRBD2 (7 bases each). This CDR3 is built from 15 residues. Looked up from germline, CDR1 is SGHTA and CDR2 is FQGNSA. The CDR3 coding sequence is TGTGCCGGCAGCCGAGACAGGGACTACACAGATACGCAGTATTTT. It codes for CAGSRDRDYTDTQYF.

The chain links TRBV6-1 to TRBJ2-3; weak D call: TRBD2 (5 bases). The CDR3 totals 13 residues. V shed 6 bases and J shed 4 bases, with 11 bases lying between them. Germline CDR1 and CDR2: MNHNS and SASEGT. This CDR3 is CASRRDKADTQYF. CDR3 nucleotides: TGTGCCAGCAGGAGGGATAAGGCAGATACGCAGTATTTT.

Here the CDR3 reads CASSLGLWGETQYF. CDR3 DNA sequence: TGCGCCAGCAGCTTGGGACTATGGGGGGAGACCCAGTACTTC. This chain joins TRBV5-1 and TRBJ2-5; D assignment may be TRBD1 or TRBD2 (5 bases each). The V and J ends lost 0 bases and 5 bases respectively, with 11 bases between them. CDR1 and CDR2 (germline): SGHRS, YFSETQ. CDR3 length: 14 residues.